This T cell receptor (beta chain) was documented in a study of identical twins. CDR1 MGHRA and CDR2 YSYEKL come from the germline V gene. The J segment lost 5 bases and the V segment lost 1 base, leaving 1 base of the junction unmatched. The length of the CDR3 is 16 residues. There are a few counts of this clonotype. Its specificity is not known. One entry per CDR3 protein results from TCRdb running MiXCR on the 5' RACE reads. This table holds around 490,000 distinct CDR3 sequences, 20% to 25% found once. Study outcomes and limitations: A lower insertion count was a feature of abundant cord blood beta clonotypes, with no such feature in memory repertoires.

The same data also went into a second study, on yellow fever vaccine responses in identical twins.

This chain joins TRBV4-1 and TRBJ2-2, with 13 bases that match TRBD2. The sample comprised CD4+ T cells sorted from blood. The source of this sequence is a woman aged 18-29 years in good health. DNA of the CDR3: TGCGCCAGCAGCCAAGGACTAGCGGGAGGTACCGGGGAGCTGTTTTTT. Encoded protein: CASSQGLAGGTGELFF.